This T cell receptor beta chain was sequenced for a study of T cells in localized non-small cell lung cancer. Whole-study results and caveats: The study detected a median approximately 57 of the top 100 tumor clones in adjacent lung.

Method: immunoSEQ multiplex PCR; TCRdb's copy keeps in-frame clones and lacks some. The table has about 11,000 clones, roughly 84% seen once. Trimming pared 3 bases from V and 5 bases from J, leaving 7 bases between. The CDR3 runs 13 residues. The germline gives CDR1 MNHGY, CDR2 SVAAGI. As to this clone: The antigen remains undetermined.

The source is a male donor aged 60 or over with stage III lung adenocarcinoma. This chain joins TRBV6-9 and TRBJ2-2; possible D gene TRBD1, 5 bases. The sequenced sample was peripheral blood, obtained before any cancer treatment. CDR3 protein: CASSYRVTGELFF. CDR3 nucleotides: TGTGCCAGCAGTTACAGGGTTACCGGGGAGCTGTTTTTT.